Here is one T cell receptor (beta chain) with its context. No antigen is known for it. This specimen belongs to a study of T cells after yellow fever vaccination. Looking at the study overall: Low-cell-number fractions underwent preparation using SMART-Seq v4 Ultra Low Input.

The V gene's germline CDR1 is SGHTA and CDR2 FQGNSA. V was pared by 2 bases and J by 3 bases, with 8 bases of the junction left unmatched. The CDR3 consists of 16 residues. General observations from the study: Abundant bulk-derived clonotypes could contaminate FACS-sorted repertoires. Post-booster repertoires contained most primary-vaccination clones again (roughly 95% CD4, less than 90% CD8).

TCRdb processed the 5' RACE reads anew with MiXCR; each CDR3 protein has one entry. This sample carries roughly 340,000 distinct CDR3 sequences, 8.5% to 10% of them seen once, and the ten largest clones take under 20%. This receptor was taken from a man younger than 30 who received the YFV17D yellow fever vaccine. The chain carries TRBV7-2 and TRBJ2-3, with 7 bases matching TRBD2. The sample here was PBMCs, taken on the day of the first yellow fever vaccination. CDR3 bases: TGTGCCAGCAGCTTATCCGTGGTGGGGGGGACAGATACGCAGTATTTT. It specifies CASSLSVVGGTDTQYF.